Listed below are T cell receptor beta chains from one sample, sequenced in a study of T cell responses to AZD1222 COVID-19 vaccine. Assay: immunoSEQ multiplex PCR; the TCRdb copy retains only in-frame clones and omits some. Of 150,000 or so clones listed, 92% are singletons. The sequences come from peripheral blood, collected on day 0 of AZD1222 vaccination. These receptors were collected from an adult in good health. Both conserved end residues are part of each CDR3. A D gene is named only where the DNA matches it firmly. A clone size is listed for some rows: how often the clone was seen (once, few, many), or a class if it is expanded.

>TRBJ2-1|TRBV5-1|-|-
TGCGCCAGCAGCTCGCTGCGGCAAAATGAGCAGTTCTTC
CASSSLRQNEQFF
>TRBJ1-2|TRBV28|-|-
TGTGCCAGCAGTACCCTTGGGGGGCTCAACTATGGCTACACCTTC
CASSTLGGLNYGYTF
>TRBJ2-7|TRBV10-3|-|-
TGTGCCATCATGGCCGCGGGACGAAGAATTGGCTACGAGCAGTACTTC
CAIMAAGRRIGYEQYF
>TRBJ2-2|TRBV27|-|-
TGTGCCAGCAGTTTACGCTACTCGAACACCGGGGAGCTGTTTTTT
CASSLRYSNTGELFF
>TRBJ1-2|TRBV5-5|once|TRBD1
TGTGCCAGCAGCTTATGGACAGGTGGCGGCTACACCTTC
CASSLWTGGGYTF
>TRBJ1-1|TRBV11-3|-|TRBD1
TGTGCCAGCAGCCAGACAGGGCGCACTGAAGCTTTCTTT
CASSQTGRTEAFF
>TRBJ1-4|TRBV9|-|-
TGTGCCAGCAGCGTAGCGAGGGCAGGGAATGAAAAACTGTTTTTT
CASSVARAGNEKLFF
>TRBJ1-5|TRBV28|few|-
TGTGCCAGCATTGAGGAGTTACCCAATCAGCCCCAGCATTTT
CASIEELPNQPQHF
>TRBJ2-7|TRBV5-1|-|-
TGCGCCAGCACCGGAAGCTACGAGCAGTACTTC
CASTGSYEQYF
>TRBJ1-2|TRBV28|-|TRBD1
TGTGCCAGCAGTCTCCCACAGGGGAACTATGGCTACACCTTC
CASSLPQGNYGYTF
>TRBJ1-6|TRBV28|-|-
TGTGCCACAGAGCCTCGGGATAATTCACCCCTCCACTTT
CATEPRDNSPLHF
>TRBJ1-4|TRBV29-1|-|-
TGCAGCGTTGCCTTTAATGAAAAACTGTTTTTT
CSVAFNEKLFF
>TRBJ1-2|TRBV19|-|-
TGTGCCAGTAGCGCCGGGGACGGATCGAGGTATGGCTACACCTTC
CASSAGDGSRYGYTF
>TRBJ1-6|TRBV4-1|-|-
TGCGCCAGCAGCCAAGTGCGCGACTCACCCCTCCACTTT
CASSQVRDSPLHF
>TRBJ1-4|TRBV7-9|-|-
TGTGCCAGCAGCTTACCTTCTGGGGGGGTAGCTAATGAAAAACTGTTTTTT
CASSLPSGGVANEKLFF
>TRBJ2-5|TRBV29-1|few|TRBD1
TGCAGCGCCGGGACAGGGTCTTGGCAAGAGACCCAGTACTTC
CSAGTGSWQETQYF
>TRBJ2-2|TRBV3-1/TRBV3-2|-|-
TGTGCCAGCAGCGGGGGGGGACAGGCGAACACCGGGGAGCTGTTTTTT
CASSGGGQANTGELFF